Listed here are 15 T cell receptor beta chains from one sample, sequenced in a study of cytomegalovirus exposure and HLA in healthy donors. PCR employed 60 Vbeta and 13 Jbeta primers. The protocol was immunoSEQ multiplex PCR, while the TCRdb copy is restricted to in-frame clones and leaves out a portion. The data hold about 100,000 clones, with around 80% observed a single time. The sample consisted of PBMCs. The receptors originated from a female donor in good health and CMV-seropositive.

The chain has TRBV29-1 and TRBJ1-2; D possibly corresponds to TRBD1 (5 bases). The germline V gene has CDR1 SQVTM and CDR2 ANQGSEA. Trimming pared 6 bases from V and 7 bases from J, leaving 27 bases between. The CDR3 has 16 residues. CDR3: CSVPEVGAGVGGGYTF. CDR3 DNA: TGCAGCGTCCCCGAGGTAGGGGCAGGAGTGGGTGGTGGCTACACCTTC.

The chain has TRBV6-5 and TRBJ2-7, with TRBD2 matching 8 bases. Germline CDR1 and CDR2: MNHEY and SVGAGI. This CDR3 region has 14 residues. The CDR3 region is CANQPGLDLYEQYF. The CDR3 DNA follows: TGTGCAAACCAACCGGGACTAGACCTCTACGAGCAGTACTTC.

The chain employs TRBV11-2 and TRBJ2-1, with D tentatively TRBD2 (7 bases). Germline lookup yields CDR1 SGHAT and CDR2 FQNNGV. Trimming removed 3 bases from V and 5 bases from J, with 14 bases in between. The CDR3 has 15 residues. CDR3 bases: TGTGCCAGCAGCTTTAGGGGGGAGGGGAACAATGAGCAGTTCTTC. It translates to CASSFRGEGNNEQFF.

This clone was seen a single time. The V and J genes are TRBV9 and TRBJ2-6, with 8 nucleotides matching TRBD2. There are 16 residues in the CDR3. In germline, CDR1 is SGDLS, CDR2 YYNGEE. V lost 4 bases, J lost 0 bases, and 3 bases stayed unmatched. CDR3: CASSREGFSGANVLTF. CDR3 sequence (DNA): TGTGCCAGCAGCCGGGAGGGGTTCTCTGGGGCCAACGTCCTGACTTTC.

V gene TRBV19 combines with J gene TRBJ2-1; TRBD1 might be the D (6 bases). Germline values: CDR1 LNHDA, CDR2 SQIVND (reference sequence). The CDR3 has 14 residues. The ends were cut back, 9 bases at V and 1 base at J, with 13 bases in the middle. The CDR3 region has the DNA TGTGCCAGCTGGGGGCAGGGGTCCTACAATGAGCAGTTCTTC. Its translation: CASWGQGSYNEQFF.

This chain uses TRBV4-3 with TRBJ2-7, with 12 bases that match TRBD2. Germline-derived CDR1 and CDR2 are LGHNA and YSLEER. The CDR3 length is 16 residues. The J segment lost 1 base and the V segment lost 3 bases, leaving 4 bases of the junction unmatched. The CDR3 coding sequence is TGCGCCAGCAGCCAGTTCCTAGCGGGGGGGTCCTACGAGCAGTACTTC. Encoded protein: CASSQFLAGGSYEQYF.

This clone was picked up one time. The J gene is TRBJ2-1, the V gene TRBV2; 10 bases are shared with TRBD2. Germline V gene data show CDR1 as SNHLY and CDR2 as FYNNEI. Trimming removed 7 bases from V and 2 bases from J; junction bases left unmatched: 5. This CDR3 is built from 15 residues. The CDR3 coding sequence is TGTGCCAGCAAAACTAGCGGGAAAACCTACAATGAGCAGTTCTTC. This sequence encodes CASKTSGKTYNEQFF.

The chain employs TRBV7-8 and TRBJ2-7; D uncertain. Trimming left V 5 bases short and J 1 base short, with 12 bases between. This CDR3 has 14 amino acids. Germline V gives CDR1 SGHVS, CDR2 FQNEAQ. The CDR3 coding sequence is TGTGCCAGCAGCCCGACCCCAGGTTCCTACGAGCAGTACTTC. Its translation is CASSPTPGSYEQYF.

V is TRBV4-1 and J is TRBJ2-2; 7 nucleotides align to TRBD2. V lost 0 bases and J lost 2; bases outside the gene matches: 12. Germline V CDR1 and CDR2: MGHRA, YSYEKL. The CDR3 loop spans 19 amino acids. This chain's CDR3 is CASSQDFGTAGVNTGELFF. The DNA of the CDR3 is TGCGCCAGCAGCCAAGATTTCGGTACGGCGGGGGTAAACACCGGGGAGCTGTTTTTT.

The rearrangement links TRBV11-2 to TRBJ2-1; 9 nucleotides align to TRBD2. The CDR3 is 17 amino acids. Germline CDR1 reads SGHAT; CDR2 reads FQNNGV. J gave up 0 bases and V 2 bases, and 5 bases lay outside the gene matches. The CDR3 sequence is CASSLKASGVSYNEQFF. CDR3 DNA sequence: TGTGCCAGCAGCTTAAAGGCTAGCGGGGTCTCCTACAATGAGCAGTTCTTC.

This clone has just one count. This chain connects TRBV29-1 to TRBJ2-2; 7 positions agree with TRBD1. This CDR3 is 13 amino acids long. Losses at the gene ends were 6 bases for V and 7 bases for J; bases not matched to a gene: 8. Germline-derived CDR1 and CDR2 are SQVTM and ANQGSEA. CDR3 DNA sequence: TGCAGCGTCCGGACAGGAAGGAACGGGGAGCTGTTTTTT. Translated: CSVRTGRNGELFF.

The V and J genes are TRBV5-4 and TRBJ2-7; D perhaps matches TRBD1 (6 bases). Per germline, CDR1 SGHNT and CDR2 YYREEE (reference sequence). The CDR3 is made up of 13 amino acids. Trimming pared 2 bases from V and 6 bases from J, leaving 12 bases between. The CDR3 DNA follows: TGTGCCAGCAGCTTACAGGGTCGGGGCGAGCAGTACTTC. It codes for CASSLQGRGEQYF.

The DNA of the CDR3 is TGTGCTAGTGGTTTGGGAGGAGTGATGGGCACTGAAGCTTTCTTT. This encodes CASGLGGVMGTEAFF. V usage is TRBV12-5 and J usage is TRBJ1-1; no clear D. The V and J ends lost 1 base and 4 bases respectively, with 13 bases between them. Germline-derived CDR1 and CDR2 are LGHNT and FRNRAP. The CDR3 runs 15 residues.

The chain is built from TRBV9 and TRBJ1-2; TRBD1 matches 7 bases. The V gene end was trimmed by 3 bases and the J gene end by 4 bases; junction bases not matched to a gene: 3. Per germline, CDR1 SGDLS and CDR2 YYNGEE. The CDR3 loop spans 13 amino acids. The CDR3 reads CASSAQGGYGYTF. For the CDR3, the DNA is TGTGCCAGCAGCGCCCAGGGGGGCTATGGCTACACCTTC.

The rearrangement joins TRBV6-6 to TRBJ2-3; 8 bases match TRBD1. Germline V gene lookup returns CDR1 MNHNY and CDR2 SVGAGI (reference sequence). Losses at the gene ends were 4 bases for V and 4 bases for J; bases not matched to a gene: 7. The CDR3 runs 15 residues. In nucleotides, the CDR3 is TGTGCCAGCAGTTTTGCCCAGGGGGCATCAGATACGCAGTATTTT. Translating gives CASSFAQGASDTQYF.